The rows below give T cell receptor beta chains drawn from one sample of a study of CD8 T cells in ankylosing spondylitis. TCRdb recomputed calls from the 5' RACE reads with MiXCR, one row per CDR3 protein. This sample has about 220,000 distinct CDR3 sequences, with under 30% found just once. Sequenced: blood, either unsorted or a sorted T cell fraction (not recorded which). Source of these receptors: a male donor with ankylosing spondylitis or in good health (not recorded which). The CDR3 runs from the conserved cysteine through the conserved F or W. Each record gives: CDR3 protein, CDR3 DNA, J gene, V gene, clone size, D gene. The D gene is left open where the match is weak. Size tells how often a clone was seen (once, few, many) or the class of an expanded clone, and some rows leave it out.

CDR3aa: CASSLWTDRYNSPLHF; CDR3nt: TGTGCCAGCAGTTTATGGACCGATAGATATAATTCACCCCTCCACTTT; j_gene: TRBJ1-6; v_gene: TRBV27; abundance: few; d_gene: -
CDR3aa: CASSQAGRLNGYTF; CDR3nt: TGTGCCAGCAGCCAAGCCGGACGGCTTAATGGCTACACCTTC; j_gene: TRBJ1-2; v_gene: TRBV3-1; abundance: once; d_gene: -
CDR3aa: CASSLQGALETQYF; CDR3nt: TGTGCCAGCAGCTTACAGGGGGCTCTAGAGACCCAGTACTTC; j_gene: TRBJ2-5; v_gene: TRBV7-6; abundance: -; d_gene: TRBD1
CDR3aa: CASSSRDRDTGELFF; CDR3nt: TGTGCCAGCAGTTCCAGGGACAGGGACACCGGGGAGCTGTTTTTT; j_gene: TRBJ2-2; v_gene: TRBV6-5; abundance: -; d_gene: TRBD1
CDR3aa: CSVVAVRFSGANVLTF; CDR3nt: TGCAGCGTTGTGGCGGTGCGTTTCTCTGGGGCCAACGTCCTGACTTTC; j_gene: TRBJ2-6; v_gene: TRBV29-1; abundance: -; d_gene: -
CDR3aa: CSVEGEAAARVYNEQFF; CDR3nt: TGCAGCGTTGAAGGGGAGGCGGCCGCAAGGGTCTACAATGAGCAGTTCTTC; j_gene: TRBJ2-1; v_gene: TRBV29-1; abundance: few; d_gene: -
CDR3aa: CSVGGGNQPQHF; CDR3nt: TGCAGTGTAGGAGGAGGCAATCAGCCCCAGCATTTT; j_gene: TRBJ1-5; v_gene: TRBV29-1; abundance: many; d_gene: -
CDR3aa: CASSLDDYQETQYF; CDR3nt: TGTGCCAGCAGCTTAGACGACTACCAAGAGACCCAGTACTTC; j_gene: TRBJ2-5; v_gene: TRBV7-6; abundance: many; d_gene: -
CDR3aa: CASSPFQTGLGEQYF; CDR3nt: TGTGCCAGCAGCCCTTTTCAGACAGGATTGGGGGAGCAGTACTTC; j_gene: TRBJ2-7; v_gene: TRBV3-1; abundance: many; d_gene: -
CDR3aa: CASSRRTGQSTYEQYF; CDR3nt: TGTGCCAGCAGCCGGCGAACAGGACAATCAACCTACGAGCAGTACTTC; j_gene: TRBJ2-7; v_gene: TRBV13; abundance: many; d_gene: -
CDR3aa: CASTSGEKATDTQYF; CDR3nt: TGCGCCAGCACTTCAGGGGAAAAGGCGACAGATACGCAGTATTTT; j_gene: TRBJ2-3; v_gene: TRBV5-1; abundance: many; d_gene: -
CDR3aa: CSAIIASGRADTQYF; CDR3nt: TGCAGTGCTATTATCGCTAGCGGGAGGGCAGATACGCAGTATTTT; j_gene: TRBJ2-3; v_gene: TRBV20-1; abundance: few; d_gene: TRBD2
CDR3aa: CASGTGATDTQYF; CDR3nt: TGTGCCAGCGGGACAGGGGCTACAGATACGCAGTATTTT; j_gene: TRBJ2-3; v_gene: TRBV12-3/TRBV12-4; abundance: -; d_gene: TRBD1
CDR3aa: CASSLVGPGYEQFF; CDR3nt: TGTGCCAGCTCCCTGGTTGGGCCGGGCTATGAGCAGTTCTTC; j_gene: TRBJ2-1; v_gene: TRBV11-2; abundance: -; d_gene: -
CDR3aa: CASTALAGGPYEQFF; CDR3nt: TGTGCCAGTACCGCACTAGCGGGAGGGCCCTATGAGCAGTTCTTC; j_gene: TRBJ2-1; v_gene: TRBV19; abundance: -; d_gene: TRBD2
CDR3aa: CAIRPGTGGSYEQYF; CDR3nt: TGTGCCATCAGACCCGGGACAGGGGGGTCCTACGAGCAGTACTTC; j_gene: TRBJ2-7; v_gene: TRBV10-3; abundance: many; d_gene: TRBD1
CDR3aa: CASSGGQGAADTQYF; CDR3nt: TGCGCCAGCAGCGGTGGACAGGGGGCCGCAGATACGCAGTATTTT; j_gene: TRBJ2-3; v_gene: TRBV4-3; abundance: many; d_gene: TRBD1
CDR3aa: CSVGLAGKGEQYF; CDR3nt: TGCAGCGTTGGACTAGCGGGAAAGGGCGAGCAGTACTTC; j_gene: TRBJ2-7; v_gene: TRBV29-1; abundance: -; d_gene: TRBD2
CDR3aa: CASRASGRGEQFF; CDR3nt: TGTGCCAGCAGGGCTAGCGGGAGAGGTGAGCAGTTCTTC; j_gene: TRBJ2-1; v_gene: TRBV2; abundance: -; d_gene: TRBD2
CDR3aa: CASSEARGQGTETQYF; CDR3nt: TGTGCCAGCAGTGAAGCTCGGGGACAGGGGACAGAGACCCAGTACTTC; j_gene: TRBJ2-5; v_gene: TRBV6-1; abundance: -; d_gene: TRBD1
CDR3aa: CSAGSGKETQYF; CDR3nt: TGCAGTGCAGGGAGCGGGAAAGAGACCCAGTACTTC; j_gene: TRBJ2-5; v_gene: TRBV20-1; abundance: many; d_gene: TRBD2
CDR3aa: CSARLNRDRVYNEQFF; CDR3nt: TGCAGTGCTAGGCTTAACCGGGACAGGGTCTACAATGAGCAGTTCTTC; j_gene: TRBJ2-1; v_gene: TRBV20-1; abundance: -; d_gene: TRBD1
CDR3aa: CASSGQSATGELFF; CDR3nt: TGTGCCAGTTCGGGACAGTCTGCCACCGGGGAGCTGTTTTTT; j_gene: TRBJ2-2; v_gene: TRBV19; abundance: -; d_gene: TRBD1
CDR3aa: CASSATTSGNPYEQYF; CDR3nt: TGTGCCAGCTCAGCCACTACTTCCGGGAACCCCTATGAGCAGTACTTC; j_gene: TRBJ2-7; v_gene: TRBV18; abundance: many; d_gene: -
CDR3aa: CASRPGTRGDTQYF; CDR3nt: TGTGCCAGCCGACCGGGGACTAGGGGAGATACGCAGTATTTT; j_gene: TRBJ2-3; v_gene: TRBV3-1; abundance: many; d_gene: TRBD2
CDR3aa: CSAAFGGRPSTDTQYF; CDR3nt: TGCAGTGCTGCATTCGGCGGGAGGCCCAGCACAGATACGCAGTATTTT; j_gene: TRBJ2-3; v_gene: TRBV20-1; abundance: -; d_gene: TRBD2
CDR3aa: CASSLYESRWGEQFF; CDR3nt: TGTGCCAGCAGCTTATATGAGTCCCGGTGGGGTGAGCAGTTCTTC; j_gene: TRBJ2-1; v_gene: TRBV7-3; abundance: many; d_gene: -
CDR3aa: CASSRESSGELFF; CDR3nt: TGTGCCAGCAGTCGGGAGTCTTCCGGGGAGCTGTTTTTT; j_gene: TRBJ2-2; v_gene: TRBV2; abundance: -; d_gene: -
CDR3aa: CATSRGEKEQFF; CDR3nt: TGTGCCACCAGCAGAGGGGAAAAAGAGCAGTTCTTC; j_gene: TRBJ2-1; v_gene: TRBV15; abundance: -; d_gene: -
CDR3aa: CASSFTGNEQYF; CDR3nt: TGCGCCAGCAGCTTTACGGGAAACGAGCAGTACTTC; j_gene: TRBJ2-7; v_gene: TRBV5-1; abundance: many; d_gene: -
CDR3aa: CSARPRSSYNEQFF; CDR3nt: TGCAGTGCTAGACCGAGGAGCTCCTACAATGAGCAGTTCTTC; j_gene: TRBJ2-1; v_gene: TRBV20-1; abundance: -; d_gene: -
CDR3aa: CAIITRLAGGTHYF; CDR3nt: TGTGCCATCATCACTAGACTAGCGGGAGGCACGCATTATTTT; j_gene: TRBJ2-3; v_gene: TRBV10-3; abundance: -; d_gene: TRBD2
CDR3aa: CASSLRRTTGTDTQYF; CDR3nt: TGTGCCAGCAGCTTGCGCAGGACCACCGGCACAGATACGCAGTATTTT; j_gene: TRBJ2-3; v_gene: TRBV5-5; abundance: -; d_gene: -
CDR3aa: CASSIQVMNTEAFF; CDR3nt: TGCGCCAGCAGCATACAGGTCATGAACACTGAAGCTTTCTTT; j_gene: TRBJ1-1; v_gene: TRBV4-1; abundance: many; d_gene: -
CDR3aa: CASSPASGKSDTQYF; CDR3nt: TGCGCCAGCAGCCCAGCTAGCGGGAAATCAGATACGCAGTATTTT; j_gene: TRBJ2-3; v_gene: TRBV4-3; abundance: -; d_gene: TRBD2
CDR3aa: CASSPGLGYTF; CDR3nt: TGCGCCAGCAGCCCCGGGCTGGGCTACACCTTC; j_gene: TRBJ1-2; v_gene: TRBV4-1; abundance: many; d_gene: -
CDR3aa: CASSLARGGGQPQHF; CDR3nt: TGTGCCAGCAGTTTAGCGAGGGGGGGAGGGCAGCCCCAGCATTTT; j_gene: TRBJ1-5; v_gene: TRBV12-3/TRBV12-4; abundance: many; d_gene: -
CDR3aa: CASSPNRITPSYEQYF; CDR3nt: TGTGCCAGCAGCCCCAACAGGATTACACCCTCCTACGAGCAGTACTTC; j_gene: TRBJ2-7; v_gene: TRBV7-9; abundance: many; d_gene: -
CDR3aa: CASSYSGRLAGVGEQFF; CDR3nt: TGTGCCAGCAGTTACTCGGGGCGCCTAGCGGGAGTGGGTGAGCAGTTCTTC; j_gene: TRBJ2-1; v_gene: TRBV6-5; abundance: many; d_gene: TRBD2